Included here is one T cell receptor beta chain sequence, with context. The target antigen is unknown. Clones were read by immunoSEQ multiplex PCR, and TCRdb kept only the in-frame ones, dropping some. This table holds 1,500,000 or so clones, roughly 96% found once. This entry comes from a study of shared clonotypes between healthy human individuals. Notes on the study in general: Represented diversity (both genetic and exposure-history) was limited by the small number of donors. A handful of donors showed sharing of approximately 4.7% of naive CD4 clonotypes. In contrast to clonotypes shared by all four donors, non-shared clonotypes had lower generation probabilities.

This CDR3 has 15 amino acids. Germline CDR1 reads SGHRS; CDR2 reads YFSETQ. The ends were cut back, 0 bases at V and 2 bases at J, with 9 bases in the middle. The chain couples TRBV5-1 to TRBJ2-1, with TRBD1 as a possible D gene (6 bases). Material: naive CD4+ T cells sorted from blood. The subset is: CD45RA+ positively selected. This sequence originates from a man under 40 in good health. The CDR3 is CASSLDRATYNEQFF. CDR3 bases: TGCGCCAGCAGCTTGGACAGGGCCACCTACAATGAGCAGTTCTTC.